Following are 6 T cell receptor beta chains from one sample sequenced in a study of T cell changes during pregnancy in multiple sclerosis. Using immunoSEQ multiplex PCR, the repertoire was profiled, and TCRdb retains in-frame clones only, with some absent. Here the sample spans about 31,000 clones, about 88% being singletons. This material consisted of CD8+ T cells from peripheral blood mononuclear cells, taken in the second trimester of pregnancy. All receptors derive from a female donor with multiple sclerosis, enrolled in a pregnancy study.

The chain couples TRBV5-6 to TRBJ1-1; perhaps TRBD1 as D (6 bases). Germline CDR1 is SGHDT and CDR2 is YYEEEE. The CDR3 totals 14 residues. The ends were cut back, 1 base at V and 4 bases at J, with 11 bases in the middle. This CDR3 is CASSLIGGGTEAFF. The CDR3 DNA reads TGTGCCAGCAGCTTGATAGGGGGGGGCACTGAAGCTTTCTTT.

The chain employs TRBV5-8 and TRBJ2-1; TRBD1 matches at 10 bases. The CDR3 sequence is 14 residues long. The V gene's germline CDR1 is SGHTS and CDR2 YDEGEE. The ends lost 3 bases at V and 8 bases at J; junction bases unmatched: 5. In DNA, the CDR3 is TGTGCCAGCAGCTCCGGGACAGGGGTCGATGAGCAGTTCTTC. Protein sequence: CASSSGTGVDEQFF.

The chain has TRBV27 and TRBJ2-3, with D unresolved. Germline CDR1 is MNHEY and CDR2 is SMNVEV (reference sequence). With 7 bases removed from V and 7 bases from J, the gap between germline ends came to 15 bases. The CDR3 has 13 residues. The CDR3 region is CASTPLTGHTQYF. The CDR3 DNA reads as TGTGCCAGCACCCCCCTGACTGGTCATACGCAGTATTTT.

CDR3 loop: CASSPQTSGRADRFF. CDR3 in DNA: TGTGCCAGCAGCCCACAAACTAGCGGGAGGGCCGATCGGTTCTTC. The rearrangement uses TRBV7-9 and TRBJ2-1; 13 bases map to TRBD2. V trimming: 5 bases; J trimming: 15 bases; junction bases outside the gene matches: 13. Germline V lookup: CDR1 SEHNR, CDR2 FQNEAQ (reference sequence). The CDR3 length is 15 residues.

DNA for the CDR3: TGTGCCAGCAGTTTCATGACTAGCAATGAGCAGTTCTTC. The encoded protein is CASSFMTSNEQFF. The chain employs TRBV27 and TRBJ2-1, with D tentatively TRBD2 (6 bases). Trimming cost V 3 bases and J 6 bases, with 9 bases left between them. Germline V gene sequence: CDR1 MNHEY, CDR2 SMNVEV (reference sequence). The CDR3 has 13 residues.

This chain links TRBV15 with TRBJ2-1; D perhaps matches TRBD1 (5 bases). Trimming removed 0 bases at V and 5 bases at J, with 11 bases between. CDR3 length: 15 amino acids. Per the germline V gene, CDR1 is LNHNV and CDR2 is YYDKDF (reference sequence). The CDR3 nucleotides are TGTGCCACCAGCAGAGAAGTAGGGGTGCACAATGAGCAGTTCTTC. Translating gives CATSREVGVHNEQFF.